This T cell receptor (beta chain) was obtained from a study of early T cells in non-severe SARS-CoV-2 infection. V lost 2 bases and J 4 bases, leaving 9 bases between the germline ends. Germline values: CDR1 LGHDT, CDR2 YNNKEL (reference sequence). The CDR3 is made up of 13 amino acids. This clonotype was observed a few times. TCRdb reanalysed the 5' RACE reads using MiXCR and keeps one entry per CDR3 protein. The sample includes about 33,000 distinct CDR3 sequences, under 5.5% seen only once; the top ten take over 6.5%. The sequencing sample was made of whole blood. The origin of this receptor is an adult who was a healthcare worker with PCR-confirmed SARS-CoV-2 infection or an uninfected control (not recorded which). The gene calls are TRBV3-1 and TRBJ2-7; unclear D gene. CDR3 amino acids: CASSQISAYEQYF. For the CDR3, the DNA is TGTGCCAGCAGCCAAATTTCAGCTTACGAGCAGTACTTC.